Shown below are 8 T cell receptor beta chains from a single sample sequenced in a study of spatial heterogeneity in lung cancer. Each CDR3 protein is one row after TCRdb ran MiXCR on the 5' RACE reads. The sample has around 10,000 distinct CDR3 sequences; over 3% are singletons. The time point: sample taken at primary tumor resection. Extraction of whole RNA from tumor, nontumor lung or frozen PBMC preceded unsorted sequencing. Specimen: PBMCs, collected at surgery. The receptors originated from a female donor with early-stage non-small cell lung cancer.

Many counts were recorded for this clonotype. As an off-target read in a library built for alpha chains, this beta chain has a frequency of little significance. The genes are TRBV4-3 and TRBJ2-1, with TRBD1 identical over 12 bases. The CDR3 loop spans 18 amino acids. Germline CDR1 is LGHNA and CDR2 is YSLEER. V was clipped by 0 bases and J by 8 bases; unmatched bases: 11. CDR3 DNA sequence: TGCGCCAGCAGCCAAGAGATGATGCCGGGACAGGGGGCCTATGAGCAGTTCTTC. Translated: CASSQEMMPGQGAYEQFF.

This clonotype was recorded at least ten times. This beta chain is a stray read from a library made for alpha chains; its abundance is not meaningful. The rearrangement joins TRBV13 to TRBJ2-2, with 13 bases identical to TRBD2. Germline V gene data show CDR1 as PRHDT and CDR2 as FYEKMQ (reference sequence). The CDR3 has 16 amino acids. The trim removed 5 bases at V and 6 bases at J, leaving 6 bases unmatched. CDR3: CASSTRLAGGSGELFF. The CDR3 bases are TGTGCCAGCAGCACCCGACTAGCGGGAGGTTCCGGGGAGCTGTTTTTT. The full variable domain, its missing parts supplied by reference TRBV13 and TRBJ2-2, is AAGVIQSPRHLIKEKRETATLKCYPIPRHDTVYWYQQGPGQDPQFLISFYEKMQSDKGSIPDRFSAQQFSDYHSELNMSSLELGDSALYFCASSTRLAGGSGELFFGEGSRLTVL.

In its sample, this clonotype was seen many times. This beta chain is off target for a library built for alpha chains, so its abundance means little. The chain uses TRBV6-2 or TRBV6-3 and TRBJ2-1; 7 nucleotides line up with TRBD1. V shed 0 bases, J shed 10 bases, and the junction held 12 bases outside the gene matches. The germline V gene has CDR1 MNHEY and CDR2 SVGEGT. CDR3 length: 16 residues. CDR3 bases: TGTGCCAGCAGTTACTCGATAGGGGGCGCTTTATTGGAGCAGTTCTTC. It codes for CASSYSIGGALLEQFF.

As to this clonotype: Being off target in a library aimed at alpha chains, this beta chain has a size of little meaning. V and J are TRBV29-1 and TRBJ2-7; maybe TRBD2 (5 bases). The V end was cut by 4 bases, the J end by 5 bases, with 6 bases between. This CDR3 spans 10 amino acids. Germline values: CDR1 SQVTM, CDR2 ANQGSEA. The CDR3 protein is CSVGGNEQYF. The CDR3 region has the DNA TGCAGCGTTGGAGGGAACGAGCAGTACTTC.

By sample fraction, this clonotype is medium-sized. This beta chain is off target for a library built for alpha chains, so its abundance means little. CDR3 bases: TGCAGTGCTAGTCAGGGGGCCCAAAACATTCAGTACTTC. It yields the protein CSASQGAQNIQYF. This chain links TRBV20-1 with TRBJ2-4, with 8 nucleotides matching TRBD1. With V trimmed by 3 bases and J by 5 bases, 3 bases remained unmatched. The CDR3 covers 13 residues. The germline V gene has CDR1 DFQATT and CDR2 SNEGSKA (reference sequence).

Notes on this clonotype: This beta chain lies outside the target of a library built for alpha chains; its clone size means little. The chain joins TRBV3-1 to TRBJ2-2; D uncertain. Germline V CDR1 and CDR2: LGHDT, YNNKEL (reference sequence). V dropped 0 bases and J dropped 7 bases, with 12 bases sitting between them. The CDR3 is made up of 15 amino acids. CDR3 sequence (DNA): TGTGCCAGCAGCCAAGATATGCGAGCGAGCGGGGAGCTGTTTTTT. It yields the protein CASSQDMRASGELFF. Full variable domain (rest looked up from reference TRBV3-1 and TRBJ2-2): DTAVSQTPKYLVTQMGNDKSIKCEQNLGHDTMYWYKQDSKKFLKIMFSYNNKELIINETVPNRFSPKSPDKAHLNLHINSLELGDSAVYFCASSQDMRASGELFFGEGSRLTVL.

This clonotype has a count of ten or more. A library made for alpha chains picked up this beta chain off target, so its size means little. V is TRBV19 and J is TRBJ2-5, with 7 bases identical to TRBD2. Looked up from germline, CDR1 is LNHDA and CDR2 is SQIVND (reference sequence). The CDR3 has 14 residues. The trim removed 7 bases at V and 5 bases at J, leaving 10 bases unmatched. The CDR3 DNA reads as TGTGCCAGTACCTCAGCGGGGCCCTGGGAGACCCAGTACTTC. Its protein is CASTSAGPWETQYF. The full variable domain, in which reference TRBV19 and TRBJ2-5 provide the parts outside the CDR3, is DGGITQSPKYLFRKEGQNVTLSCEQNLNHDAMYWYRQDPGQGLRLIYYSQIVNDFQKGDIAEGYSVSREKKESFPLTVTSAQKNPTAFYLCASTSAGPWETQYFGPGTRLLVL.

This clonotype was seen at least ten times. This beta chain slipped into a library made for alpha chains as a stray read, so its size is not meaningful. In DNA, the CDR3 is TGTGCCAGCAGCGTAGCCGGCGGGAGGGACAATGAGCAGTTCTTC. Translated, it gives CASSVAGGRDNEQFF. The chain is built from TRBV9 and TRBJ2-1, with 9 bases fitting TRBD2. Germline assignment: CDR1 SGDLS and CDR2 YYNGEE. The CDR3 has 15 amino acids. With V trimmed by 0 bases and J by 5 bases, 3 bases remained unmatched.